The clone carrying this TCR beta chain was detected only once. The antigen is unknown. The PCR used 60 Vbeta and 13 Jbeta primers. TCRdb's copy holds only in-frame clones and misses some; the assay was immunoSEQ multiplex PCR. The table shows approximately 69,000 clones, with around 64% occurring only once. V was clipped by 0 bases and J by 7 bases, with 10 bases between them. The V gene's germline CDR1 is SGHTA and CDR2 FQGTGA. This CDR3 has 13 residues. The data were obtained in a study of cytomegalovirus exposure and HLA in healthy donors. Study-level results: Investigators reported under 200 TCR beta chains as tied to cytomegalovirus. Rare TCR sequences predominated, though certain public TCRs were found in many donors. In a later analysis, a genetic analysis reported fewer productive-TCR N-insertions in an Asian-associated ancestry cluster than the cohort average.

Sequenced material: PBMCs. The receptor was derived from a man aged 40-55 years in good health and CMV-seropositive. The chain is built from TRBV7-3 and TRBJ2-7; a possible D gene is TRBD2 (5 bases). CDR3 coding DNA: TGTGCCAGCAGCTTAACAAGCTCGGGGGAGCAGTACTTC. Translated: CASSLTSSGEQYF.